The 24 T cell receptor beta chains listed next were all sequenced from one sample in a study of blood T cell repertoires in COVID-19. The assay was immunoSEQ multiplex PCR, and TCRdb's table has in-frame clones only and misses some. This table holds 200,000 to 300,000 clones, around 80% found once. The sequencing input was peripheral blood. These receptors originate from a woman aged 18-30 years with acute or convalescent COVID-19.

This rearrangement joins TRBV10-2 to TRBJ1-5; D remains ambiguous. Trimming shortened V by 7 bases and J by 5 bases, and 12 bases separated the two germline ends. This CDR3 region has 13 residues. Germline values: CDR1 WSHSY, CDR2 SAAADI. The CDR3 reads CASNGEIHQPQHF. In DNA, the CDR3 is TGCGCCAGCAATGGGGAGATTCATCAGCCCCAGCATTTT.

The chain combines TRBV4-3 with TRBJ2-2; 13 bases fit TRBD2. J lost 2 bases, V lost 4 bases, and 13 bases had no gene match. The CDR3 runs to 20 residues. Germline V gene lookup returns CDR1 LGHNA and CDR2 YSLEER. This chain's CDR3 is CASSLWSGTSGEINTGELFF. The CDR3 region has the DNA TGCGCCAGCAGCCTTTGGTCGGGGACTAGCGGGGAGATTAACACCGGGGAGCTGTTTTTT.

For the CDR3, the DNA is TGTGCCAGCAGCCACAAAGGGTTAGCGGGAGGGGATGAGCAGTTCTTC. This codes for CASSHKGLAGGDEQFF. The chain links TRBV14 to TRBJ2-1; 11 bases are a match to TRBD2. This CDR3 contains 16 residues. Germline V gene sequence: CDR1 SGHDN, CDR2 FVKESK. V trimming: 3 bases; J trimming: 8 bases; junction bases outside the gene matches: 9.

J is TRBJ2-7 and V is TRBV5-5, with D uncertain. Germline assignment: CDR1 SGHKS and CDR2 YYEKEE (reference sequence). V lost 0 bases to trimming and J lost 6 bases, with 13 bases between them. CDR3 length equals 14 residues. The CDR3 sequence is CASSLDGFSGEQYF. CDR3 nucleotides: TGTGCCAGCAGCTTGGATGGGTTTTCGGGCGAGCAGTACTTC.

In its sample, this clone was seen a few times. V is TRBV5-1 and J is TRBJ2-2, with 11 positions matching TRBD2. Germline V gene lookup returns CDR1 SGHRS and CDR2 YFSETQ. V lost 0 bases to trimming and J lost 4 bases; unmatched junction nucleotides: 5. The CDR3 is made up of 17 amino acids. The CDR3 DNA sequence: TGCGCCAGCAGCTTGGTTAGCGGGAGGGCCGGCACCGGGGAGCTGTTTTTT. It is translated as CASSLVSGRAGTGELFF.

This clone was seen once. The rearrangement joins TRBV7-9 to TRBJ1-4, with 7 bases aligning to TRBD1. V trimming: 4 bases; J trimming: 0 bases; junction bases outside the gene matches: 8. The CDR3 sequence is 17 residues long. Per the germline V gene, CDR1 is SEHNR and CDR2 is FQNEAQ (reference sequence). The CDR3 coding sequence is TGTGCCAGCAGCTCGGGGACAGTCCCGGCAACTAATGAAAAACTGTTTTTT. Amino acids: CASSSGTVPATNEKLFF.

The chain recombines TRBV7-9 with TRBJ2-3, with a possible D match to TRBD1 (6 bases). Trimming cost V 5 bases and J 2 bases, with 17 bases left between them. Germline V lookup: CDR1 SEHNR, CDR2 FQNEAQ (reference sequence). The CDR3 sequence is 16 residues long. CDR3 loop: CASSQPRDNPTDTQYF. In nucleotides, the CDR3 is TGTGCCAGCAGCCAGCCTCGGGACAACCCCACAGATACGCAGTATTTT.

This chain connects TRBV19 to TRBJ1-1; weak D call: TRBD1 (6 bases). Germline V gives CDR1 LNHDA, CDR2 SQIVND (reference sequence). V gave up 3 bases and J gave up 2 bases, with 13 bases separating them. The CDR3 extends over 15 amino acids. DNA for the CDR3: TGTGCCAGTAGTATTAGGACAGTTCAAAACACTGAAGCTTTCTTT. Encoded protein: CASSIRTVQNTEAFF.

In this sample, this clone turned up a few times. The chain has TRBV2 and TRBJ1-4; D is unresolved. Germline V gene sequence: CDR1 SNHLY, CDR2 FYNNEI. Trimming removed 7 bases at V and 8 bases at J, with 14 bases between. The CDR3 has 13 residues. CDR3 protein: CASNPAGWEKLFF. As DNA, the CDR3 is TGTGCCAGCAACCCAGCCGGGTGGGAAAAACTGTTTTTT.

The chain links TRBV6-6 to TRBJ2-5; 8 bases align to TRBD1. The J segment lost 1 base and the V segment lost 7 bases, leaving 2 bases of the junction unmatched. The CDR3 loop spans 13 amino acids. Germline V gives CDR1 MNHNY, CDR2 SVGAGI (reference sequence). DNA for the CDR3: TGTGCCAGCAATACAGGGGGCCAAGAGACCCAGTACTTC. Translated: CASNTGGQETQYF.

The rearrangement joins TRBV13 to TRBJ2-2; weak D call: TRBD1 (6 bases). V lost 5 bases to trimming and J lost 0 bases, with 16 bases between them. Germline lookup yields CDR1 PRHDT and CDR2 FYEKMQ (reference sequence). This CDR3 has 17 residues. Written as DNA, the CDR3 is TGTGCCAGCAGCCCGGTGCCAGGGGCGGCGAACACCGGGGAGCTGTTTTTT. This encodes CASSPVPGAANTGELFF.

CDR3 DNA sequence: TGTGCCAGCAGTGAAGCTGATGGGGGGGTCGCCCAGTACTTC. Encoded protein: CASSEADGGVAQYF. This chain links TRBV6-1 with TRBJ2-5; 7 positions match TRBD2. Germline V CDR1 and CDR2: MNHNS, SASEGT. There are 14 residues in the CDR3. The trim removed 0 bases at V and 9 bases at J, leaving 7 bases unmatched.

The chain couples TRBV4-3 to TRBJ2-7; 7 bases map to TRBD2. The CDR3 has 19 residues. Unmatched junction bases numbered 17, after V lost 0 bases and J lost 3 bases. Germline loops: CDR1 LGHNA, CDR2 YSLEER. CDR3 in amino acids: CASSQESGVVLGGSYEQYF. CDR3 sequence (DNA): TGCGCCAGCAGCCAAGAATCGGGTGTGGTTCTTGGCGGGAGCTACGAGCAGTACTTC.

V gene TRBV28 combines with J gene TRBJ1-5; maybe TRBD1 (5 bases). This CDR3 is built from 16 residues. CDR1 MDHEN and CDR2 SYDVKM come from the germline V gene. V was clipped by 2 bases and J by 1 base, with 12 bases between them. The CDR3 here is CASSLLWGGSNQPQHF. The CDR3 DNA follows: TGTGCCAGCAGTTTACTATGGGGCGGAAGCAATCAGCCCCAGCATTTT.

The sample holds one count of this clone. The rearrangement links TRBV30 to TRBJ1-6, with unresolved D. The CDR3 loop spans 11 amino acids. V was pared by 3 bases and J by 15 bases, with 12 bases between. Germline values: CDR1 GTSNPN, CDR2 SVGIG (reference sequence). The CDR3 spells CAWSDSVFLHF. CDR3 nucleotides: TGTGCCTGGAGCGATTCGGTATTCCTCCACTTT.

This chain links TRBV6-2 or TRBV6-3 with TRBJ2-1; TRBD2 matches 8 bases. CDR3 length: 20 residues. The J segment lost 8 bases and the V segment lost 4 bases, leaving 25 bases of the junction unmatched. CDR1 is MNHEY, CDR2 SVGEGT, per germline. Here the CDR3 reads CASSLLGPATKAGAGHEQFF. CDR3 bases: TGTGCCAGCAGTTTACTCGGGCCGGCCACAAAAGCGGGAGCGGGGCATGAGCAGTTCTTC.

The V gene is TRBV7-2, the J gene TRBJ2-1, with D maybe TRBD2 (5 bases). V lost 0 bases, J lost 4 bases, and 10 bases lay in between. Looked up from germline, CDR1 is SGHTA and CDR2 is FQGNSA. This CDR3 has 15 amino acids. The CDR3 DNA is TGTGCCAGCAGCTTAGCCGCCGGGGTATACAATGAGCAGTTCTTC. Its translation: CASSLAAGVYNEQFF.

The chain employs TRBV7-9 and TRBJ2-5; possibly TRBD1 for D (6 bases). Between the trimmed V and J ends, which lost 8 bases and 0 bases, there was a span of 13 bases. Germline V gene sequence: CDR1 SEHNR, CDR2 FQNEAQ (reference sequence). This CDR3 comprises 14 residues. CDR3 bases: TGTGCCAGCCCGCCCGGACAGTACCAAGAGACCCAGTACTTC. The encoded protein is CASPPGQYQETQYF.

This chain links TRBV29-1 with TRBJ1-2, with 8 bases fitting TRBD1. Germline V gene lookup returns CDR1 SQVTM and CDR2 ANQGSEA. CDR3 size: 13 residues. After removal of 1 base from V and 13 bases from J, the junction contained 11 bases not matched to a gene. The CDR3 here is CSVEGAGGAFCTF. The CDR3 DNA reads as TGCAGCGTTGAAGGGGCAGGGGGCGCGTTCTGCACCTTC.

V and J are TRBV6-6 and TRBJ1-1, with D possibly TRBD1 on 6 matching bases. Looked up from germline, CDR1 is MNHNY and CDR2 is SVGAGI (reference sequence). The CDR3 runs to 13 residues. Trimming took 5 bases from V and 1 from J, leaving 8 bases between them. CDR3 nucleotide sequence: TGTGCCAGCAGTCTGGGACAGAACACTGAAGCTTTCTTT. Amino acids: CASSLGQNTEAFF.

This chain joins TRBV6-5 and TRBJ2-2, with TRBD1 matching over 8 bases. V shed 11 bases and J 1 base; nucleotides not matched to a gene: 3. The CDR3 consists of 13 residues. Germline assignment: CDR1 MNHEY and CDR2 SVGAGI. This chain's CDR3 is CAGQGRNTGELFF. CDR3 bases: TGTGCCGGACAGGGAAGGAACACCGGGGAGCTGTTTTTT.

Comments on this clone: The sample holds other DNA sequences that translate to the same CDR3. The V call is TRBV27, the J call TRBJ2-1; D is unclear. V gave up 3 bases and J gave up 0 bases, with 3 bases separating them. From germline, CDR1 is MNHEY and CDR2 SMNVEV (reference sequence). This CDR3 has 13 amino acids. Here the CDR3 DNA reads TGTGCCAGCAGTTTGAGCTCCTACAATGAGCAGTTCTTC. Amino acid sequence: CASSLSSYNEQFF.

V gene TRBV27 combines with J gene TRBJ1-1; tentatively, D is TRBD1 (5 bases). CDR3 length: 13 residues. The germline CDR1 and CDR2 sequences are MNHEY and SMNVEV (reference sequence). V lost 5 bases to trimming and J lost 5 bases, with 12 bases between them. The CDR3 sequence is CASSIMGGTEAFF. Written as DNA, the CDR3 is TGTGCCAGCAGTATAATGGGGGGGACTGAAGCTTTCTTT.

The chain joins TRBV4-3 to TRBJ2-7, with D perhaps matching TRBD2 (6 bases). The CDR3 covers 14 residues. Trimming removed 0 bases from V and 4 bases from J, with 10 bases in between. From germline, CDR1 is LGHNA and CDR2 YSLEER. The CDR3 spells CASSQDRLGYEQYF. CDR3 nucleotide sequence: TGCGCCAGCAGCCAAGATCGACTAGGATACGAGCAGTACTTC.